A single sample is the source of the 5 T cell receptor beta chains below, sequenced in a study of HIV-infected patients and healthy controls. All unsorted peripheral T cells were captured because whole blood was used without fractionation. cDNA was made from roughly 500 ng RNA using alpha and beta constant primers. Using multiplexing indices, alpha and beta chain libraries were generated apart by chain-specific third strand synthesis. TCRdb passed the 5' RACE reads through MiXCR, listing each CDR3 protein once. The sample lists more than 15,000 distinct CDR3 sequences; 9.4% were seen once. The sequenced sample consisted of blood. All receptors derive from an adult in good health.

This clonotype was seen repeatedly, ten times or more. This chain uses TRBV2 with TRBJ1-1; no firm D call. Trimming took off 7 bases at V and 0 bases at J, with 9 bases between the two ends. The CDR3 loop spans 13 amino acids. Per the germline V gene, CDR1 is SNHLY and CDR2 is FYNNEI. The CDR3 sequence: CASIGPMNTEAFF. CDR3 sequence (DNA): TGTGCCAGCATAGGGCCTATGAACACTGAAGCTTTCTTT.

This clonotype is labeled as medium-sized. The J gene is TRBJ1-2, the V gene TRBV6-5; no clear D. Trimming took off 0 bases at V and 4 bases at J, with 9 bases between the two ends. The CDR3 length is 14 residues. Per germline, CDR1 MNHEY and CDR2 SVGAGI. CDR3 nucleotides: TGTGCCAGCAGTTACTCCTCCCTGGCCTATGGCTACACCTTC. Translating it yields CASSYSSLAYGYTF.

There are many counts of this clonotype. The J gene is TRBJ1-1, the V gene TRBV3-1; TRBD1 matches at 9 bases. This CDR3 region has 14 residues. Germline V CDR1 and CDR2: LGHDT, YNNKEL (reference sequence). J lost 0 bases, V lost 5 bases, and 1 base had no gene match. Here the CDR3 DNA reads TGTGCCAGCAGCGGACAGGGGATGAACACTGAAGCTTTCTTT. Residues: CASSGQGMNTEAFF. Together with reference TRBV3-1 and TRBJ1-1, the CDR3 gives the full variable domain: DTAVSQTPKYLVTQMGNDKSIKCEQNLGHDTMYWYKQDSKKFLKIMFSYNNKELIINETVPNRFSPKSPDKAHLNLHINSLELGDSAVYFCASSGQGMNTEAFFGQGTRLTVV.

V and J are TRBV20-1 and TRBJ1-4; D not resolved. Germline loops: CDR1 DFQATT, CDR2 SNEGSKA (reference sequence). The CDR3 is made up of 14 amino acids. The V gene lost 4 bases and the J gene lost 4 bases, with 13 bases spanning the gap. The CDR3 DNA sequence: TGCAGTGCTAAGGACCGAATGATTAATGAAAAACTGTTTTTT. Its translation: CSAKDRMINEKLFF.

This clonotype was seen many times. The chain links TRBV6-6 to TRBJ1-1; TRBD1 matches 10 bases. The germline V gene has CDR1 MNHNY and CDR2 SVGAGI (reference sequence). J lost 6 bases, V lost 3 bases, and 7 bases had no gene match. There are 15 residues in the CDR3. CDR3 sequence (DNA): TGTGCCAGCAGTTATACGCAGGGACAGGGGTCTGAAGCTTTCTTT. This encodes CASSYTQGQGSEAFF.